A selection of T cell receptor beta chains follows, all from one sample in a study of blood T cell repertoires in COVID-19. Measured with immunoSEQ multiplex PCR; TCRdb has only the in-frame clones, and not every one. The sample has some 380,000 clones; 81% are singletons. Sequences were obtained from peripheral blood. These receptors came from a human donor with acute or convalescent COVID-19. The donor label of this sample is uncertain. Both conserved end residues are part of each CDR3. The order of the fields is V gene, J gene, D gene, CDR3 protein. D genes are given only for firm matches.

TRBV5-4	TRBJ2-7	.	CASSLVASHEQYF
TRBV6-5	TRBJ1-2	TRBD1	CASSYGDRVKGYTF
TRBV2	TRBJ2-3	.	CASSGRSSTDTQYF
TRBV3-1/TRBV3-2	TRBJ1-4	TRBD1	CASSQEGTANEKLFF
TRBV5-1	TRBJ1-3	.	CASSLASGAGNTIYF
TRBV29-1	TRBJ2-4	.	CSVESGLKNIQYF
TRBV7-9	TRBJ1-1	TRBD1	CASSLRQGETEAFF
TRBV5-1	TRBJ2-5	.	CASSLGGGETQYF
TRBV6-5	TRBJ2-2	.	CAVRPPQGNTGELFF
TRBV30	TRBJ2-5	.	CAWSGGTETQYF
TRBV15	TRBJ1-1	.	CATSREPLQTVMNTEAFF
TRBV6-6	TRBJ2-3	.	CASLIGHGGTDTQYF
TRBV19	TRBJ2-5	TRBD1	CASSPGTARGRTQYF
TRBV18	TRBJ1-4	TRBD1	CASSLTGGANEKLFF
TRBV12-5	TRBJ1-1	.	CASGLFPPKPYVTEAFF
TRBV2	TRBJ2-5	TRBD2	CASQTSGASVTQYF
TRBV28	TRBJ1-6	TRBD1	CASRSGTGSNSPLHF
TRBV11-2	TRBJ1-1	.	CASSLATGPNTEAFF
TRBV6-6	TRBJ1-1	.	CASKTGPTEAFF
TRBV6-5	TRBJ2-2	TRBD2	CASSYTQRGVGGELFF
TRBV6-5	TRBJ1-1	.	CASSYDRRDTEAFF
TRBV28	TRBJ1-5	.	CASSLMRQPQHF
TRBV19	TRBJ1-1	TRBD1	CASSATGAMNTEAFF
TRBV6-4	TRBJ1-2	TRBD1	CASSATTGGSGYTF
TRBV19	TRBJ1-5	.	CASSVARGLQPQHF
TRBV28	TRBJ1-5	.	CASSFPRDQPQHF
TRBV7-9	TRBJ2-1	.	CASSFEPREQFF
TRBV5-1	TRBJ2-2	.	CASSLPRNTGELFF
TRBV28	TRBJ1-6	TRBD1	CASSSDRGLGSPLHF
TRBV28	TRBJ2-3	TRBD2	CASSLLAGGPRDTQYF
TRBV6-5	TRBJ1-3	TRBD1	CASSFDRGPGNTIYF
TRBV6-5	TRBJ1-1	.	CASRNRFTEAFF
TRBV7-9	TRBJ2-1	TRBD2	CASPTSGWRRDNEQFF
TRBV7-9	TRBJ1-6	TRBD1	CASSPGTVVFSPLHF
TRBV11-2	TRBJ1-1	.	CASSLGQNTEAFF
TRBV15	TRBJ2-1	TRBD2	CATSRDLVVGGAREQFF
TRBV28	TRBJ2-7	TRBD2	CASSSPGLAGSYEQYF
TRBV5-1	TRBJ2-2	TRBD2	CASSYGGDTGELFF
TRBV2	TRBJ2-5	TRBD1	CASSKDRAMETQYF
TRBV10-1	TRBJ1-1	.	CASSEGGAPEAFF
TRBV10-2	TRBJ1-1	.	CASRNSRFVEAFF
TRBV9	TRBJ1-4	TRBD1	CASSVTGFGEKLFF